The 28 T cell receptor beta chains below were found in one sample sequenced in a study of cytomegalovirus exposure and HLA in healthy donors. In the PCR, 60 Vbeta and 13 Jbeta primers were used. Using immunoSEQ multiplex PCR, the repertoire was profiled, and TCRdb retains in-frame clones only, with some absent. The sample includes roughly 100,000 clones, under 85% of them seen just once. Input material: PBMCs. These receptors were taken from a middle-aged woman in good health and CMV-seropositive.

This clone has more than one count but fewer than ten. This chain links TRBV1 with TRBJ2-1; the D call of TRBD2 is as the table states it, not checked on the DNA. TRBV1 is a pseudogene locus. There are 17 residues in the CDR3. The CDR3 sequence is CTSSQDPHSRRGNEQFF. The CDR3 bases are TGCACCAGCAGCCAAGATCCGCACTCGCGGCGGGGGAATGAGCAGTTCTTC.

The CDR3 bases are TGTGCCAGCAGCTTAGATCGCGACTTTGGAAACACCATATATTTT. As protein: CASSLDRDFGNTIYF. The V and J genes are TRBV11-2 and TRBJ1-3; D call uncertain. This CDR3 has 15 residues. Trimming pared 0 bases from V and 3 bases from J, leaving 9 bases between. The germline gives CDR1 SGHAT, CDR2 FQNNGV.

This clone showed up just once. The chain has TRBV11-3 and TRBJ1-2; D is uncertain. Germline CDR1 and CDR2: SGHNT and YENEEA. Trimming pared 1 base from V and 2 bases from J, leaving 8 bases between. The CDR3 is 14 amino acids. CDR3 nucleotides: TGTGCCAGCAGCTTAGGAGATCTAAACTATGGCTACACCTTC. Translating it yields CASSLGDLNYGYTF. The full variable domain, in which reference TRBV11-3 and TRBJ1-2 provide the parts outside the CDR3, is EAGVVQSPRYKIIEKKQPVAFWCNPISGHNTLYWYLQNLGQGPELLIRYENEEAVDDSQLPKDRFSAERLKGVDSTLKIQPAELGDSAVYLCASSLGDLNYGYTFGSGTRLTVV.

V usage is TRBV2 and J usage is TRBJ2-5, with 12 positions matching TRBD2. Trimming at V came to 6 bases and at J to 5 bases, leaving 10 bases not matched to a gene. Germline V lookup: CDR1 SNHLY, CDR2 FYNNEI. The CDR3 covers 16 residues. The CDR3 nucleotides read TGTGCCAGCAGCGGGCTAGCGGGGGGGCCGGGGGAGACCCAGTACTTC. Translating gives CASSGLAGGPGETQYF. Using reference TRBV2 and TRBJ2-5 for the parts outside the CDR3, the full variable domain is EPEVTQTPSHQVTQMGQEVILRCVPISNHLYFYWYRQILGQKVEFLVSFYNNEISEKSEIFDDQFSVERPDGSNFTLKIRSTKLEDSAMYFCASSGLAGGPGETQYFGPGTRLLVL.

The rearrangement uses TRBV7-2 and TRBJ2-1, with D hard to call. The V end lost 1 base, the J end lost 8 bases, and 12 bases lay between the germline ends. Germline assignment: CDR1 SGHTA and CDR2 FQGNSA. The CDR3 is 14 amino acids. For the CDR3, the DNA is TGTGCCAGCAGCTTAGATCAGGTTTTGGATGAGCAGTTCTTC. Translated, it gives CASSLDQVLDEQFF.

The chain joins TRBV5-1 to TRBJ2-3; 11 bases are a match to TRBD2. This CDR3 is 18 amino acids long. Germline V gene sequence: CDR1 SGHRS, CDR2 YFSETQ. Trimming removed 4 bases from V and 6 bases from J; junction bases left unmatched: 16. CDR3 DNA sequence: TGCGCCAGCAGCCAAACCCCCTCCGGGACTAGCGGTTTTGATACGCAGTATTTT. It specifies CASSQTPSGTSGFDTQYF.

This sequence joins TRBV28 and TRBJ2-5; D is perhaps TRBD2 (6 bases). The J call may be faulty, since TRBJ2-7 better matches the DNA end. This CDR3 comprises 14 residues. Per germline, CDR1 MDHEN and CDR2 SYDVKM. The CDR3 DNA is TGTGCCAGCAGTTTACCGGGCGGGAACCACGAGCAGTACTTC. Translated, it gives CASSLPGGNHEQYF.

This rearrangement joins TRBV10-3 to TRBJ2-5; 8 bases are a match to TRBD2. The CDR3 sequence is 12 residues long. Germline CDR1 and CDR2: ENHRY and SYGVKD. J was trimmed by 1 base and V by 9 bases; bases with no gene match: 1. The CDR3 sequence is CAMTSAQETQYF. For the CDR3, the DNA is TGTGCCATGACTAGCGCCCAAGAGACCCAGTACTTC.

The chain combines TRBV27 with TRBJ2-7; D is ambiguous. The CDR3 has 13 residues. Germline V gene data show CDR1 as MNHEY and CDR2 as SMNVEV (reference sequence). Trimming cost V 3 bases and J 7 bases, with 13 bases left between them. In nucleotides, the CDR3 is TGTGCCAGCAGTTTCCTCACAAGAGGAGAGCAGTACTTC. Translated: CASSFLTRGEQYF.

This clone was counted a few times. The CDR3, as DNA: TGTGCCAGTAGTAGGGACAGGGACAATGAGCAGTTCTTC. It specifies CASSRDRDNEQFF. The J gene is TRBJ2-1, the V gene TRBV19, with TRBD1 matching 9 bases. After removal of 4 bases from V and 5 bases from J, the junction contained 0 bases not matched to a gene. Looked up from germline, CDR1 is LNHDA and CDR2 is SQIVND (reference sequence). This CDR3 has 13 amino acids.

The chain links TRBV5-1 to TRBJ2-5; no firm D call. V was pared by 4 bases and J by 1 base, with 5 bases between. In germline, CDR1 is SGHRS, CDR2 YFSETQ. This CDR3 contains 12 residues. CDR3 loop: CASSQFQETQYF. The DNA of the CDR3 is TGCGCCAGCAGCCAGTTCCAAGAGACCCAGTACTTC.

In its sample, this clone was seen a few times. This chain joins TRBV5-1 and TRBJ2-5; weak D call: TRBD2 (7 bases). The V end was cut by 1 base, the J end by 4 bases, with 14 bases between. The CDR3 runs to 15 residues. The V gene's germline CDR1 is SGHRS and CDR2 YFSETQ. DNA of the CDR3: TGCGCCAGCAGCTTGAGTTGGGGGGGCCGAGAGACCCAGTACTTC. Translating gives CASSLSWGGRETQYF.

The V gene is TRBV18, the J gene TRBJ2-7, with 9 positions matching TRBD1. Trimming cost V 5 bases and J 3 bases; bases outside gene matches: 8. Looked up from germline, CDR1 is KGHSH and CDR2 is LQKENI. The CDR3 is 15 amino acids. In DNA form, the CDR3 reads TGTGCCAGCTCAGCCTCGGACAGGGGAGGCTACGAGCAGTACTTC. Amino acid sequence: CASSASDRGGYEQYF.

The chain has TRBV11-3 and TRBJ2-7; 8 bases are shared with TRBD1. Germline-derived CDR1 and CDR2 are SGHNT and YENEEA. This CDR3 contains 13 residues. With 1 base clipped from V and 6 bases from J, the junction kept 2 bases outside the gene matches. The CDR3 DNA reads TGTGCCAGCAGCTTAGCAGGGGGCAGCGAGCAGTACTTC. This encodes CASSLAGGSEQYF. Together with reference TRBV11-3 and TRBJ2-7, the CDR3 gives the full variable domain: EAGVVQSPRYKIIEKKQPVAFWCNPISGHNTLYWYLQNLGQGPELLIRYENEEAVDDSQLPKDRFSAERLKGVDSTLKIQPAELGDSAVYLCASSLAGGSEQYFGPGTRLTVT.

The rearrangement joins TRBV28 to TRBJ2-7, with D possibly TRBD2 on 6 matching bases. The germline CDR1 and CDR2 sequences are MDHEN and SYDVKM. The CDR3 loop spans 14 amino acids. Between the trimmed V and J ends, which lost 6 bases and 6 bases, there was a span of 18 bases. The CDR3 reads CASRGGTLVGEQYF. CDR3 DNA: TGTGCCAGCAGAGGCGGGACGCTGGTGGGCGAGCAGTACTTC.

This clone showed up just a few times. The rearrangement joins TRBV4-1 to TRBJ1-4; TRBD1 matches at 7 bases. The V segment lost 2 bases and the J segment 7 bases; nucleotides outside the gene matches: 10. The CDR3 contains 16 residues. CDR1 is MGHRA and CDR2 is YSYEKL in the germline V gene. This CDR3 is CASSQIQGTYLEKLFF. The CDR3 DNA reads as TGCGCCAGCAGCCAAATACAGGGGACCTATCTTGAAAAACTGTTTTTT.

The chain recombines TRBV19 with TRBJ2-7, with 7 bases fitting TRBD1. V trimming: 4 bases; J trimming: 2 bases; junction bases outside the gene matches: 5. Germline lookup yields CDR1 LNHDA and CDR2 SQIVND (reference sequence). The CDR3 has 14 amino acids. The CDR3 is CASSTNTGAYEQYF. CDR3 in DNA: TGTGCCAGTAGTACAAACACAGGGGCCTACGAGCAGTACTTC.

The V and J genes are TRBV2 and TRBJ1-4; TRBD1 is a possible D gene (6 bases). The CDR3 sequence is 13 residues long. Looked up from germline, CDR1 is SNHLY and CDR2 is FYNNEI. Trimming removed 6 bases from V and 14 bases from J, with 19 bases in between. The CDR3 bases are TGTGCCAGCAGATCCGACCACAGGGTCCCGCTGTTTTTT. Translation gives CASRSDHRVPLFF.

The V and J genes are TRBV19 and TRBJ1-6; D possibly corresponds to TRBD1 (5 bases). This CDR3 has 14 residues. Looked up from germline, CDR1 is LNHDA and CDR2 is SQIVND (reference sequence). The ends were cut back, 3 bases at V and 9 bases at J, with 12 bases in the middle. The CDR3 sequence is CASSIWETGSPLHF. CDR3 bases: TGTGCCAGTAGTATCTGGGAAACAGGTTCACCCCTCCACTTT. The variable domain in full, completed from reference TRBV19 and TRBJ1-6, reads DGGITQSPKYLFRKEGQNVTLSCEQNLNHDAMYWYRQDPGQGLRLIYYSQIVNDFQKGDIAEGYSVSREKKESFPLTVTSAQKNPTAFYLCASSIWETGSPLHFGNGTRLTVT.

This clone was detected once. In DNA, the CDR3 is TGTGCCACCAGCAGAGATCCGACTGTATATCAGCCCCAGCATTTT. Residues: CATSRDPTVYQPQHF. V usage is TRBV15 and J usage is TRBJ1-5; D is undetermined. The germline V gene has CDR1 LNHNV and CDR2 YYDKDF (reference sequence). With 0 bases removed from V and 5 bases from J, the gap between germline ends came to 11 bases. This CDR3 spans 15 amino acids.

The chain joins TRBV18 to TRBJ2-5, with TRBD2 matching 14 bases. The CDR3 runs to 16 residues. The germline V gene has CDR1 KGHSH and CDR2 LQKENI. V shed 4 bases and J 3 bases; nucleotides not matched to a gene: 4. For the CDR3, the DNA is TGTGCCAGCTCACTGGGGACTAGCGGGAGAGAAGAGACCCAGTACTTC. It specifies CASSLGTSGREETQYF. The full variable domain, rest sourced from reference TRBV18 and TRBJ2-5, is NAGVMQNPRHLVRRRGQEARLRCSPMKGHSHVYWYRQLPEEGLKFMVYLQKENIIDESGMPKERFSAEFPKEGPSILRIQQVVRGDSAAYFCASSLGTSGREETQYFGPGTRLLVL.

The rearrangement uses TRBV19 and TRBJ2-1, with D unresolved. Germline V CDR1 and CDR2: LNHDA, SQIVND (reference sequence). The CDR3 contains 13 residues. With 1 base removed from V and 7 bases from J, the gap between germline ends came to 8 bases. DNA of the CDR3: TGTGCCAGTAGTATAGGAGTGGAGAATGAGCAGTTCTTC. This translates into CASSIGVENEQFF.

The chain uses TRBV10-1 and TRBJ2-3; tentative D call: TRBD2 (6 bases). Per germline, CDR1 WNHNN and CDR2 SYGVQD (reference sequence). The CDR3 extends over 15 amino acids. With 6 bases removed from V and 4 bases from J, the gap between germline ends came to 17 bases. For the CDR3, the DNA is TGCGCCAGCAGCGAACGTCCGGGAGCCGCAGATACGCAGTATTTT. This encodes CASSERPGAADTQYF.

The chain links TRBV7-2 to TRBJ1-1; tentative D call: TRBD1 (5 bases). V dropped 4 bases and J dropped 1 base, with 10 bases sitting between them. The CDR3 runs 14 residues. CDR1 and CDR2 from the germline V gene are SGHTA and FQGNSA. The CDR3 DNA follows: TGTGCCAGCAGCTGGTACGGGGGGAACACTGAAGCTTTCTTT. Its protein product is CASSWYGGNTEAFF. Together with reference TRBV7-2 and TRBJ1-1, the CDR3 gives the full variable domain: GAGVSQSPSNKVTEKGKDVELRCDPISGHTALYWYRQSLGQGLEFLIYFQGNSAPDKSGLPSDRFSAERTGGSVSTLTIQRTQQEDSAVYLCASSWYGGNTEAFFGQGTRLTVV.

V is TRBV11-1 and J is TRBJ2-1, with D perhaps TRBD2 (6 bases). With 2 bases removed from V and 9 bases from J, the gap between germline ends came to 20 bases. Per germline, CDR1 SGHAT and CDR2 FQDESV (reference sequence). The CDR3 runs to 16 residues. For the CDR3, the DNA is TGTGCCAGCAGCTTATTGGAGGGGCCGCTGGAGGGTGAGCAGTTCTTC. Amino acid sequence: CASSLLEGPLEGEQFF.

The rearrangement uses TRBV18 and TRBJ2-7, with a tentative D call TRBD2 (6 bases). Trimming left V 3 bases short and J 1 base short, with 16 bases between. The CDR3 extends over 16 amino acids. Looked up from germline, CDR1 is KGHSH and CDR2 is LQKENI. The CDR3 here is CASSPAGRADSYEQYF. CDR3 DNA: TGTGCCAGCTCACCCGCGGGAAGGGCCGATTCCTACGAGCAGTACTTC. Full variable domain (outside the CDR3, taken from reference TRBV18 and TRBJ2-7): NAGVMQNPRHLVRRRGQEARLRCSPMKGHSHVYWYRQLPEEGLKFMVYLQKENIIDESGMPKERFSAEFPKEGPSILRIQQVVRGDSAAYFCASSPAGRADSYEQYFGPGTRLTVT.

V gene TRBV11-3 combines with J gene TRBJ2-6, with D maybe TRBD1 (6 bases). Germline-derived CDR1 and CDR2 are SGHNT and YENEEA. The CDR3 runs 19 residues. V lost 4 bases to trimming and J lost 0 bases, with 19 bases between them. CDR3 nucleotide sequence: TGTGCCAGCAGCTCTTATACAGGTTGGGGGCCCTCTGGGGCCAACGTCCTGACTTTC. Translated: CASSSYTGWGPSGANVLTF.

This clone showed up just a few times. The chain has TRBV27 and TRBJ2-5; 10 nucleotides match TRBD2. Near its end, the DNA agrees better with TRBJ2-7, so the J call may be wrong. There are 14 residues in the CDR3. Germline CDR1 reads MNHEY; CDR2 reads SMNVEV (reference sequence). CDR3 amino acids: CASKLSGRSYEQYF. Here the CDR3 DNA reads TGTGCCAGCAAACTTAGCGGGAGGTCCTACGAGCAGTACTTC.